This T cell receptor (beta chain) was observed in a study of shared clonotypes between healthy human individuals. Study-level background: Each donor contributed plates that comprised three CD4 naive, three CD4 memory, two CD8 naive and one CD8 memory.

Generated by immunoSEQ multiplex PCR, the TCRdb table keeps only in-frame clones and is missing some. The sample holds millions of clones, approximately 93% seen once. This clone was seen only once. The source of this sequence is a man between 18 and 29 years old in good health. Some clones in this sample may be carry-over from other donors' samples. Sequenced sample: naive CD4+ T cells from PBMCs. Stated subset: CD45RA+ positively selected.

CDR3 DNA: TGTGCCAGCAGCGCTCCGGGACAGGCAACCCAGTACTTC. Residues: CASSAPGQATQYF. The chain joins TRBV7-9 to TRBJ2-5, with 8 nucleotides matching TRBD1. Germline-derived CDR1 and CDR2 are SEHNR and FQNEAQ (reference sequence). V gave up 5 bases and J gave up 8 bases; unmatched junction bases: 7. The CDR3 consists of 13 residues.